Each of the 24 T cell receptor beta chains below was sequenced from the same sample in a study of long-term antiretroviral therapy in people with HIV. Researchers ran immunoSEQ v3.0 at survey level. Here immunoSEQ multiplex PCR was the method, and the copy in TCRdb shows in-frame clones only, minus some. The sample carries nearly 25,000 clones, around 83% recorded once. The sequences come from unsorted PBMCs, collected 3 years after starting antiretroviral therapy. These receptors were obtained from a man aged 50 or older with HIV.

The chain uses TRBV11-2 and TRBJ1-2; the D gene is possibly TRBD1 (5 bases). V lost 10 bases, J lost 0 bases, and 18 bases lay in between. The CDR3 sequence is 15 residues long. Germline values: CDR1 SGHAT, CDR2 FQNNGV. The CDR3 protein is CATEGSLAANYGYTF. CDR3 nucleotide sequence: TGTGCCACAGAGGGGTCGCTGGCAGCTAACTATGGCTACACCTTC. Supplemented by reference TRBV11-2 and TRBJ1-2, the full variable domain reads EAGVAQSPRYKIIEKRQSVAFWCNPISGHATLYWYQQILGQGPKLLIQFQNNGVVDDSQLPKDRFSAERLKGVDSTLKIQPAKLEDSAVYLCATEGSLAANYGYTFGSGTRLTVV.

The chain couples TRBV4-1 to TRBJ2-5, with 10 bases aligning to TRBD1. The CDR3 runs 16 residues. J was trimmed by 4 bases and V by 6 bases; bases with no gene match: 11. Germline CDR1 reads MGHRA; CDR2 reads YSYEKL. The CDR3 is CASSLTRQGAGETQYF. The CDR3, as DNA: TGCGCCAGCAGTCTAACAAGACAGGGGGCGGGAGAGACCCAGTACTTC.

The CDR3 region has the DNA TGTGCCAGCAGCTTAGAACGCACAGATACGCAGTATTTT. Its protein product is CASSLERTDTQYF. This chain links TRBV11-3 with TRBJ2-3, with D hard to call. Trimming stripped 0 bases from V and 1 base from J, with 2 bases between. This CDR3 has 13 amino acids. CDR1 SGHNT and CDR2 YENEEA come from the germline V gene.

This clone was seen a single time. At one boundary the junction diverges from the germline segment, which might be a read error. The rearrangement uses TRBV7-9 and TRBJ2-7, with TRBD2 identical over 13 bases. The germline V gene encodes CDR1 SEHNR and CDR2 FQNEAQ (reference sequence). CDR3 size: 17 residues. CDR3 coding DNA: TGTGCCAGCAGTTTAGGACTAGCGGGGGCATATTCCTACGAGCAGTACTTC. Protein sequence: CASSLGLAGAYSYEQYF.

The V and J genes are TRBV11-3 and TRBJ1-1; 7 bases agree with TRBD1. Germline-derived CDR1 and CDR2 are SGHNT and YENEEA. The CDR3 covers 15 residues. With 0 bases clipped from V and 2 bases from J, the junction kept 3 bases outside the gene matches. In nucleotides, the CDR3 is TGTGCCAGCAGCTTAGAGGGACAGTTTAACACTGAAGCTTTCTTT. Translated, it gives CASSLEGQFNTEAFF. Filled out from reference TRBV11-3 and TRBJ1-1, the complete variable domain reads EAGVVQSPRYKIIEKKQPVAFWCNPISGHNTLYWYLQNLGQGPELLIRYENEEAVDDSQLPKDRFSAERLKGVDSTLKIQPAELGDSAVYLCASSLEGQFNTEAFFGQGTRLTVV.

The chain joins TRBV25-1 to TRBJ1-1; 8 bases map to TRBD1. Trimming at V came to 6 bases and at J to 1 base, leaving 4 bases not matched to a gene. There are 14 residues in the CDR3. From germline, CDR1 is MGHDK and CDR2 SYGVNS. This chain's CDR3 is CASSDRGGNTEAFF. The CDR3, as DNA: TGTGCCAGCAGCGACAGGGGTGGGAACACTGAAGCTTTCTTT.

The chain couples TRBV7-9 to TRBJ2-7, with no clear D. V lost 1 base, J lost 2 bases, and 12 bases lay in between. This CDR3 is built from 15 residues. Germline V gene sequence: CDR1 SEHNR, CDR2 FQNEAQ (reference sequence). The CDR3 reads CASSLDLSPTYEQYF. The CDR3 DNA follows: TGTGCCAGCAGCTTAGATCTCTCGCCCACCTACGAGCAGTACTTC.

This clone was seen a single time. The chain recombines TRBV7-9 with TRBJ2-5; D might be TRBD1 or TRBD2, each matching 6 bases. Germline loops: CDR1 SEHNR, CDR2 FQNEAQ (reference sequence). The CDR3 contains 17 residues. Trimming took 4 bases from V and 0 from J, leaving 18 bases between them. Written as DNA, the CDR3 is TGTGCCAGCAGCTCCGCGGTGGGGGGCCGGTACCAAGAGACCCAGTACTTC. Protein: CASSSAVGGRYQETQYF.

The CDR3 sequence: CASSGWGGGTDTQYF. As DNA, the CDR3 is TGTGCCAGCAGTGGGTGGGGAGGAGGCACAGATACGCAGTATTTT. The rearrangement uses TRBV6-5 and TRBJ2-3; the D gene is possibly TRBD2 (6 bases). Germline V gene data show CDR1 as MNHEY and CDR2 as SVGAGI. The CDR3 runs to 15 residues. The V and J ends lost 5 bases and 1 base respectively, with 13 bases between them.

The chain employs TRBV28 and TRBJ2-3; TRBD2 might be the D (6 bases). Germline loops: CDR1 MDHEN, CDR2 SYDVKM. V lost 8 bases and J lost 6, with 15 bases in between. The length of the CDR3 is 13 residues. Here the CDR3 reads CASALFGGDTQYF. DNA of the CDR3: TGTGCCAGCGCCCTCTTTGGGGGGGATACGCAGTATTTT.

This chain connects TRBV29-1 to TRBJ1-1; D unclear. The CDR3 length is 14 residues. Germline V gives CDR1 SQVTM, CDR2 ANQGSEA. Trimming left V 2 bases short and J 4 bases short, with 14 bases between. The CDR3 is CSVESAALGTEAFF. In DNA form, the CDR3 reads TGCAGCGTTGAATCCGCGGCCCTGGGCACTGAAGCTTTCTTT.

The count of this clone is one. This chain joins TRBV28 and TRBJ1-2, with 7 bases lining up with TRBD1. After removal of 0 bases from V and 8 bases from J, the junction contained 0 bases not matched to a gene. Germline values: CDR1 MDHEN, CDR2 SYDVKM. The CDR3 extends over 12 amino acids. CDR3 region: CASSLWDRGYTF. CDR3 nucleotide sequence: TGTGCCAGCAGTTTATGGGACAGGGGCTACACCTTC.

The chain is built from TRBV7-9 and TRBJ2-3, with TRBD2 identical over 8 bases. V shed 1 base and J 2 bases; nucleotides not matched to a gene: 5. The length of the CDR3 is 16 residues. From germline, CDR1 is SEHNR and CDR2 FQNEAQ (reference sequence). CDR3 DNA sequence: TGTGCCAGCAGCTTAGTAAGCGGGGGATTCACAGATACGCAGTATTTT. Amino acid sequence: CASSLVSGGFTDTQYF.

The CDR3: CASSVDGGLNTEAFF. The CDR3 DNA reads as TGTGCCAGCAGCGTAGACGGAGGCCTGAACACTGAAGCTTTCTTT. This chain links TRBV9 with TRBJ1-1; the D is unclear. The germline CDR1 and CDR2 sequences are SGDLS and YYNGEE. V shed 0 bases and J shed 0 bases, with 9 bases lying between them. There are 15 residues in the CDR3.

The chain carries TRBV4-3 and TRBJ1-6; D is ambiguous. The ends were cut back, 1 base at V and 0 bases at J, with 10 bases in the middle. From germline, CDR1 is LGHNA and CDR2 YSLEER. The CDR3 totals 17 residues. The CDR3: CASSQAPQSSYNSPLHF. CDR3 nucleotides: TGCGCCAGCAGCCAAGCCCCCCAGAGCTCCTATAATTCACCCCTCCACTTT.

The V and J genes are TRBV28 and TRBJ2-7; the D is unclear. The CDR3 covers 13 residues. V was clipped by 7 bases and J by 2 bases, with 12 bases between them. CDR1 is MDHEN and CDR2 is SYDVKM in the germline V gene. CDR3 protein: CASNGVRAYEQYF. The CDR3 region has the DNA TGTGCCAGCAACGGAGTACGGGCCTACGAGCAGTACTTC.

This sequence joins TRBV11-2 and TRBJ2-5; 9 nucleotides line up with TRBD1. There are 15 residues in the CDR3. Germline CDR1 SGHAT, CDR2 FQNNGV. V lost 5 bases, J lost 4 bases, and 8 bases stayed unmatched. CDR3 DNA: TGTGCCAGCAGCAAGCCGGGACAGGGTCGAGAGACCCAGTACTTC. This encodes CASSKPGQGRETQYF.

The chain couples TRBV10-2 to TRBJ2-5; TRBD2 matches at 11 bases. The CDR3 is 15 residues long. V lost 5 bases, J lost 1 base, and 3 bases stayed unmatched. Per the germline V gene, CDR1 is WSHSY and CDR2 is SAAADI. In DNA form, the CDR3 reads TGCGCCAGCAGTACGACTAGCGGGATCCAAGAGACCCAGTACTTC. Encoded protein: CASSTTSGIQETQYF.

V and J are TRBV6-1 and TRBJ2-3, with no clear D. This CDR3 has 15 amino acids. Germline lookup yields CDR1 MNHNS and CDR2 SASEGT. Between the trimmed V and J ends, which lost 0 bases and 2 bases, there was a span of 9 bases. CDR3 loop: CASSEARSSTDTQYF. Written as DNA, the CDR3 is TGTGCCAGCAGTGAAGCGCGGAGTTCCACAGATACGCAGTATTTT.

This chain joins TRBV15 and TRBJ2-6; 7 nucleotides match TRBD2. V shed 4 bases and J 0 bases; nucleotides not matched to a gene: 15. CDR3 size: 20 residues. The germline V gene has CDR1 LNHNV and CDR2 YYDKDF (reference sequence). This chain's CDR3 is CATSTRAGERGSSGANVLTF. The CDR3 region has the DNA TGTGCCACCAGCACCCGGGCGGGCGAGCGGGGTAGCTCTGGGGCCAACGTCCTGACTTTC.

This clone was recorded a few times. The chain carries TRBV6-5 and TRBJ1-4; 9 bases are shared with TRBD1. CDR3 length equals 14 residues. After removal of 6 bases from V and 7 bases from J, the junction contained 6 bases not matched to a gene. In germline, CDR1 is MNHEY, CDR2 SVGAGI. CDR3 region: CASRGQGMSEKLFF. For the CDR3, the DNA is TGTGCCAGCAGGGGACAGGGCATGAGTGAAAAACTGTTTTTT.

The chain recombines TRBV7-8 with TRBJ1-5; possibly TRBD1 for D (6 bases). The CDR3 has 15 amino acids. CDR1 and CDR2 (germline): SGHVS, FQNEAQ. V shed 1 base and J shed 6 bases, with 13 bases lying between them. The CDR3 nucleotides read TGTGCCAGCAGCTTAGAGCCGGGGGCGGGTCAGCCCCAGCATTTT. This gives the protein CASSLEPGAGQPQHF.

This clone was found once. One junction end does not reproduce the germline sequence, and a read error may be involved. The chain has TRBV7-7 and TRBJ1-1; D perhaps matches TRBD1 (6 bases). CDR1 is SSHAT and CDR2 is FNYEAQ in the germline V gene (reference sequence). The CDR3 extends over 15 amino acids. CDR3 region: CASSAFRGLNTEAFF. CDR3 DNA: TGTGCTAGCAGCGCATTCAGGGGATTGAACACTGAAGCTTTCTTT.

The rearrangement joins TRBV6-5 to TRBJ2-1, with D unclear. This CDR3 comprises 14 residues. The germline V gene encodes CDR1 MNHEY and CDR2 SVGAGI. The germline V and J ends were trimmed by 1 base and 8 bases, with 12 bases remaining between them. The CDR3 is CASSYFSAGDEQFF. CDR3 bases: TGTGCCAGCAGTTACTTTTCCGCCGGCGATGAGCAGTTCTTC.